The 29 T cell receptor beta chains in this list originate from one sample, sequenced in a study of shared clonotypes between healthy human individuals. TCRdb keeps only in-frame clones here, not all; method: immunoSEQ multiplex PCR. This table holds about 2 million clones, about 95% found once. Naive CD8 cells were CD45RO-negative, positively selected for CCR7, excluding terminally differentiated effector memory CD45RA+ cells. Sequenced: naive CD8+ T cells sorted from blood. All receptors derive from a man aged 18 to 29 in good health.

The V call is TRBV11-2, the J call TRBJ1-2; 7 bases match TRBD1. Germline V gene sequence: CDR1 SGHAT, CDR2 FQNNGV. Trimming removed 5 bases from V and 5 bases from J; junction bases left unmatched: 14. The CDR3 totals 16 residues. CDR3 amino acids: CASSPRTGEGPYGYTF. CDR3 DNA sequence: TGTGCCAGCAGCCCACGGACAGGCGAGGGGCCGTATGGCTACACCTTC.

Concerning this clone: The same CDR3 also results from other DNA sequences found in this sample. The rearrangement links TRBV11-2 to TRBJ2-7, with a weak D call TRBD2 (6 bases). The CDR3 runs 12 residues. With 5 bases removed from V and 4 bases from J, the gap between germline ends came to 9 bases. CDR1 SGHAT and CDR2 FQNNGV come from the germline V gene. CDR3: CASSPGGYEQYF. CDR3 DNA: TGTGCCAGCAGCCCTGGGGGGTACGAGCAGTACTTC.

The V gene is TRBV7-2, the J gene TRBJ1-2, with 7 nucleotides matching TRBD1. CDR1 and CDR2 (germline): SGHTA, FQGNSA. V lost 4 bases, J lost 6 bases, and 14 bases stayed unmatched. The CDR3 totals 16 residues. The CDR3 sequence is CASSSRTGPSGDGYTF. CDR3 nucleotide sequence: TGTGCCAGCAGCTCCCGGACAGGACCTTCTGGGGATGGCTACACCTTC.

The rearrangement uses TRBV19 and TRBJ1-2, with TRBD1 identical over 9 bases. CDR3 length: 14 residues. CDR1 is LNHDA, CDR2 SQIVND, per germline (reference sequence). V was pared by 11 bases and J by 1 base, with 8 bases of the junction left unmatched. This CDR3 reads CACTRDRDNYGYTF. CDR3 DNA: TGTGCCTGTACTCGGGACAGGGATAACTATGGCTACACCTTC. The variable domain in full, completed from reference TRBV19 and TRBJ1-2, reads DGGITQSPKYLFRKEGQNVTLSCEQNLNHDAMYWYRQDPGQGLRLIYYSQIVNDFQKGDIAEGYSVSREKKESFPLTVTSAQKNPTAFYLCACTRDRDNYGYTFGSGTRLTVV.

This rearrangement joins TRBV14 to TRBJ2-3, with a weak D call TRBD2 (6 bases). This CDR3 region has 14 residues. V gave up 2 bases and J gave up 4 bases, with 10 bases separating them. Germline-derived CDR1 and CDR2 are SGHDN and FVKESK. In nucleotides, the CDR3 is TGTGCCAGCAGCCAAAAGCGGGTCCCAGATACGCAGTATTTT. Protein sequence: CASSQKRVPDTQYF.

This chain joins TRBV6-1 and TRBJ2-3; a weak D match, TRBD2 (6 bases). There are 13 residues in the CDR3. The V gene's germline CDR1 is MNHNS and CDR2 SASEGT. Trimming cost V 6 bases and J 5 bases, with 12 bases left between them. Here the CDR3 DNA reads TGTGCCAGCAGGGGGGGAATGGAAGATACGCAGTATTTT. The encoded protein is CASRGGMEDTQYF.

A remark on this clone: Other DNA sequences of this sample code for an identical CDR3. This chain links TRBV27 with TRBJ2-2; D remains ambiguous. The CDR3 contains 14 residues. V dropped 2 bases and J dropped 1 base, with 5 bases sitting between them. Germline assignment: CDR1 MNHEY and CDR2 SMNVEV (reference sequence). CDR3 DNA: TGTGCCAGCAGTTTAGGCCTGAACACCGGGGAGCTGTTTTTT. Translated, it gives CASSLGLNTGELFF.

J is TRBJ1-2 and V is TRBV30; D ambiguous. The CDR3 is 13 residues long. The germline CDR1 and CDR2 sequences are GTSNPN and SVGIG (reference sequence). Trimming cost V 2 bases and J 4 bases, with 11 bases left between them. The CDR3 spells CAWSIGGVYGYTF. DNA of the CDR3: TGTGCCTGGAGTATAGGCGGGGTCTATGGCTACACCTTC.

This chain uses TRBV5-4 with TRBJ2-6; D remains unclear. V shed 2 bases and J shed 4 bases, with 10 bases lying between them. The germline gives CDR1 SGHNT, CDR2 YYREEE (reference sequence). The CDR3 covers 15 residues. The CDR3 loop is CASSFVDTGANVLTF. The CDR3 DNA sequence: TGTGCCAGCAGCTTTGTGGATACCGGGGCCAACGTCCTGACTTTC.

This chain links TRBV5-6 with TRBJ2-1; D is unclear. Germline V gene lookup returns CDR1 SGHDT and CDR2 YYEEEE. V was trimmed by 1 base and J by 0 bases, leaving 5 bases between them. This CDR3 has 14 residues. The CDR3 coding sequence is TGTGCCAGCAGCTTGCAAAGCTCCTACAATGAGCAGTTCTTC. It translates to CASSLQSSYNEQFF.

The chain employs TRBV5-1 and TRBJ2-7, with TRBD2 identical over 13 bases. This CDR3 spans 16 amino acids. Germline loops: CDR1 SGHRS, CDR2 YFSETQ. V gave up 0 bases and J gave up 2 bases; unmatched junction bases: 2. In DNA form, the CDR3 reads TGCGCCAGCAGCTTGGCTGGACTAGCGGGGGCCTACGAGCAGTACTTC. This translates into CASSLAGLAGAYEQYF.

The sample holds one count of this clone. V gene TRBV11-2 combines with J gene TRBJ1-1; TRBD1 matches 8 bases. The V segment lost 5 bases and the J segment 6 bases; nucleotides outside the gene matches: 8. Germline-derived CDR1 and CDR2 are SGHAT and FQNNGV. The CDR3 length is 14 residues. CDR3 nucleotides: TGTGCCAGCAGCCCATGGGCAGGGGGCTCTGAAGCTTTCTTT. This translates into CASSPWAGGSEAFF.

This chain links TRBV7-9 with TRBJ1-2; TRBD1 is a possible D gene (6 bases). Germline V lookup: CDR1 SEHNR, CDR2 FQNEAQ (reference sequence). The CDR3 has 15 residues. Trimming left V 5 bases short and J 3 bases short, with 16 bases between. Written as DNA, the CDR3 is TGTGCCAGCAGCCCCGCGGGGGCTGTGGACTATGGCTACACCTTC. This sequence encodes CASSPAGAVDYGYTF.

The chain carries TRBV5-6 and TRBJ1-4; tentatively, D is TRBD1 (6 bases). The CDR3 covers 17 residues. The V gene lost 0 bases and the J gene lost 4 bases, with 16 bases spanning the gap. Germline V gene sequence: CDR1 SGHDT, CDR2 YYEEEE. For the CDR3, the DNA is TGTGCCAGCAGCTTGGGGGGGCACGGTGATGATAATGAAAAACTGTTTTTT. Its translation is CASSLGGHGDDNEKLFF.

The chain combines TRBV6-5 with TRBJ1-1; a possible D gene is TRBD1 (5 bases). The CDR3 loop spans 14 amino acids. V gave up 7 bases and J gave up 1 base, with 13 bases separating them. Germline lookup yields CDR1 MNHEY and CDR2 SVGAGI. This chain's CDR3 is CASTVGGENTEAFF. The CDR3, as DNA: TGTGCCAGCACCGTGGGAGGGGAGAACACTGAAGCTTTCTTT.

This clone appeared a single time. The V call is TRBV7-6, the J call TRBJ2-1; 16 bases are shared with TRBD2. CDR1 and CDR2 from the germline V gene are SGHVS and FNYEAQ. The CDR3 length is 16 residues. V trimming: 4 bases; J trimming: 6 bases; junction bases outside the gene matches: 3. The chain's CDR3 is CASSWGLAGGGNEQFF. In DNA form, the CDR3 reads TGTGCCAGCAGCTGGGGACTAGCGGGAGGGGGCAATGAGCAGTTCTTC.

V usage is TRBV6-6 and J usage is TRBJ2-3; 12 nucleotides match TRBD2. The germline CDR1 and CDR2 sequences are MNHNY and SVGAGI (reference sequence). The CDR3 has 15 amino acids. Trimming removed 8 bases from V and 4 bases from J; junction bases left unmatched: 7. The CDR3 protein is CASVLAGGGPDTQYF. In nucleotides, the CDR3 is TGTGCCAGCGTACTAGCGGGAGGTGGGCCAGATACGCAGTATTTT.

The chain recombines TRBV9 with TRBJ2-7; 7 bases are a match to TRBD2. The CDR3 sequence is 15 residues long. Trimming took 0 bases from V and 6 from J; bases not matched to a gene: 9. CDR1 and CDR2 from the germline V gene are SGDLS and YYNGEE. The chain's CDR3 is CASSVVASGAPEQYF. The CDR3 DNA reads as TGTGCCAGCAGCGTAGTGGCTAGCGGCGCCCCCGAGCAGTACTTC.

In its sample, this clone was seen once. The chain employs TRBV7-6 and TRBJ2-3; 9 positions match TRBD2. The CDR3 is 18 amino acids. In germline, CDR1 is SGHVS, CDR2 FNYEAQ. The J segment lost 3 bases and the V segment lost 1 base, leaving 11 bases of the junction unmatched. The CDR3 protein is CASSLVRSVAGATDTQYF. The CDR3 region has the DNA TGTGCCAGCAGCTTAGTGAGGAGCGTAGCGGGAGCTACAGATACGCAGTATTTT.

The V and J genes are TRBV27 and TRBJ2-4; D may be TRBD1 (6 bases). CDR3 length: 13 residues. V shed 5 bases and J shed 7 bases, with 12 bases lying between them. Per germline, CDR1 MNHEY and CDR2 SMNVEV (reference sequence). CDR3 coding DNA: TGTGCCAGCAGTGTTCTCCAGGGGAACATTCAGTACTTC. Its translation: CASSVLQGNIQYF.

V usage is TRBV15 and J usage is TRBJ2-5; 7 nucleotides align to TRBD2. V gave up 3 bases and J gave up 5 bases; unmatched junction bases: 12. Germline CDR1 is LNHNV and CDR2 is YYDKDF (reference sequence). CDR3 length equals 16 residues. The CDR3 region is CATSSALGGLKETQYF. For the CDR3, the DNA is TGTGCCACCAGCAGTGCGCTGGGAGGGTTAAAGGAGACCCAGTACTTC.

V and J are TRBV2 and TRBJ2-1; 12 bases fit TRBD1. V shed 6 bases and J 8 bases; nucleotides not matched to a gene: 8. CDR3 length equals 15 residues. Germline values: CDR1 SNHLY, CDR2 FYNNEI. The CDR3 spells CASRVGTGGRDEQFF. The CDR3 DNA is TGTGCCAGCAGGGTAGGGACAGGGGGCAGGGATGAGCAGTTCTTC.

The V and J genes are TRBV5-4 and TRBJ2-7, with a tentative D call TRBD1 (6 bases). Trimming removed 2 bases from V and 2 bases from J, with 11 bases in between. Per the germline V gene, CDR1 is SGHNT and CDR2 is YYREEE (reference sequence). This CDR3 comprises 14 residues. CDR3 in DNA: TGTGCCAGCAGCTTCCGGGACACCGCCTACGAGCAGTACTTC. Its translation: CASSFRDTAYEQYF. Full variable domain (rest looked up from reference TRBV5-4 and TRBJ2-7): ETGVTQSPTHLIKTRGQQVTLRCSSQSGHNTVSWYQQALGQGPQFIFQYYREEENGRGNFPPRFSGLQFPNYSSELNVNALELDDSALYLCASSFRDTAYEQYFGPGTRLTVT.

This clone appeared a few times. Compared with germline, one end of the junction differs, possibly owing to a read error. The chain links TRBV7-7 to TRBJ2-2; weak D call: TRBD1 (5 bases). The CDR3 consists of 13 residues. The germline gives CDR1 SSHAT, CDR2 FNYEAQ (reference sequence). The CDR3 region is CASSGQNTGELFF. Here the CDR3 DNA reads TGTGCTAGCAGTGGACAGAACACCGGGGAGCTGTTTTTT.

The rearrangement uses TRBV4-1 and TRBJ2-4; unclear D gene. Germline CDR1 reads MGHRA; CDR2 reads YSYEKL. This CDR3 is 15 amino acids long. V gave up 1 base and J gave up 4 bases, with 11 bases separating them. Here the CDR3 reads CASSQVDSIKNIQYF. The CDR3 bases are TGCGCCAGCAGCCAAGTAGACTCAATAAAAAACATTCAGTACTTC.

V gene TRBV4-2 combines with J gene TRBJ2-5, with 8 positions matching TRBD1. CDR3 length: 14 residues. The V gene end was trimmed by 0 bases and the J gene end by 5 bases; junction bases not matched to a gene: 2. The germline V gene has CDR1 LGHNA and CDR2 YNFKEQ. This chain's CDR3 is CASSQDQGAETQYF. The CDR3 DNA reads TGTGCCAGCAGCCAAGACCAGGGGGCTGAGACCCAGTACTTC.

This chain links TRBV4-1 with TRBJ2-7, with 7 bases aligning to TRBD2. V gave up 3 bases and J gave up 5 bases; unmatched junction bases: 13. The germline gives CDR1 MGHRA, CDR2 YSYEKL. The CDR3 is made up of 16 amino acids. CDR3 protein: CASSHAPREQGHEQYF. DNA of the CDR3: TGCGCCAGCAGCCATGCTCCGCGGGAGCAAGGGCACGAGCAGTACTTC.

This rearrangement joins TRBV29-1 to TRBJ1-1; D call uncertain. Trimming cost V 5 bases and J 7 bases, with 11 bases left between them. Germline assignment: CDR1 SQVTM and CDR2 ANQGSEA. The CDR3 runs to 11 residues. The CDR3 region has the DNA TGCAGCGTTCCCGCAGGAGATGAAGCTTTCTTT. As protein: CSVPAGDEAFF.

The chain has TRBV30 and TRBJ2-7; D possibly corresponds to TRBD1 (6 bases). In germline, CDR1 is GTSNPN, CDR2 SVGIG (reference sequence). Trimming removed 2 bases at V and 5 bases at J, with 16 bases between. The CDR3 spans 14 residues. In DNA, the CDR3 is TGTGCCTGGAGTATCTTCCCCAGGGGCCACGAGCAGTACTTC. Encoded protein: CAWSIFPRGHEQYF. The complete variable domain, with remaining parts taken from reference TRBV30 and TRBJ2-7, reads SQTIHQWPATLVQPVGSPLSLECTVEGTSNPNLYWYRQAAGRGLQLLFYSVGIGQISSEVPQNLSASRPQDRQFILSSKKLLLSDSGFYLCAWSIFPRGHEQYFGPGTRLTVT.